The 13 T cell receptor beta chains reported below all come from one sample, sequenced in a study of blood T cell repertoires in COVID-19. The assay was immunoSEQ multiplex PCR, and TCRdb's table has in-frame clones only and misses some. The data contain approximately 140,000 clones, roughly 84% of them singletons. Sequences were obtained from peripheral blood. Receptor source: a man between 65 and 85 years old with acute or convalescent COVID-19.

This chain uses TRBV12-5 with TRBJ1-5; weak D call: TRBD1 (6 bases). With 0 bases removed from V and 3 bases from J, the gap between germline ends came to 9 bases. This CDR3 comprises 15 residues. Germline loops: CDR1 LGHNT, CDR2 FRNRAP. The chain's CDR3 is CASGLVRDNNQPQHF. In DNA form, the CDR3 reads TGTGCTAGTGGTTTGGTACGGGACAACAATCAGCCCCAGCATTTT.

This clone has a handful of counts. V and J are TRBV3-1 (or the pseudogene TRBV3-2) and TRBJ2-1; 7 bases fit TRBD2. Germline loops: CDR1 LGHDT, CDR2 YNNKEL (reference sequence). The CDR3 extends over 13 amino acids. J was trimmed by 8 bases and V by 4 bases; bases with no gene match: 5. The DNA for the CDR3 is TGTGCCAGCAGCCCCCGACTAGCCGATGAGCAGTTCTTC. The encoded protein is CASSPRLADEQFF.

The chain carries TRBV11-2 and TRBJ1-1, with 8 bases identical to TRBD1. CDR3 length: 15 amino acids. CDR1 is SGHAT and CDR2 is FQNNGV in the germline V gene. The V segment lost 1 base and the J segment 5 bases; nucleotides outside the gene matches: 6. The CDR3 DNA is TGTGCCAGCAGCTTAGCCGTAGACAGGGGAACTGAAGCTTTCTTT. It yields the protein CASSLAVDRGTEAFF.

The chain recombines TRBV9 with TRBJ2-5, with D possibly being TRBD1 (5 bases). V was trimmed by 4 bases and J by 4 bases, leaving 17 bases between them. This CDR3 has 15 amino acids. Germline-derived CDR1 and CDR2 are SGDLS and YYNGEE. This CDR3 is CASSSRTGYGETQYF. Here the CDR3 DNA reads TGTGCCAGCAGCTCCAGAACAGGTTACGGAGAGACCCAGTACTTC.

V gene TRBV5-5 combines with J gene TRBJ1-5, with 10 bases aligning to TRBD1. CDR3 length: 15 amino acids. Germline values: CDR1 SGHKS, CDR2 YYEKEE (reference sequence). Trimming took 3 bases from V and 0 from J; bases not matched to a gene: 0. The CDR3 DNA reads TGTGCCAGCAGCTGGACAGGGGGTAGCAATCAGCCCCAGCATTTT. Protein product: CASSWTGGSNQPQHF.

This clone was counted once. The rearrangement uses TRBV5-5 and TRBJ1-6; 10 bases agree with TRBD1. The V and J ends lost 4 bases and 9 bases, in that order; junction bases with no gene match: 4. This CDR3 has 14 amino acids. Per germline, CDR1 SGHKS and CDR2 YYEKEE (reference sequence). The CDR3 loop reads CASSPGTGASPLHF. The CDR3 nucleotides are TGTGCCAGCAGCCCCGGGACAGGGGCTTCACCCCTCCACTTT.

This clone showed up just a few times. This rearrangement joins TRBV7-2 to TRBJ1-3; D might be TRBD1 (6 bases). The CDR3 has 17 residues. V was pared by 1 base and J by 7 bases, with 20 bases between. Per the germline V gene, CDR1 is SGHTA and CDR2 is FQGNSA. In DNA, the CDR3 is TGTGCCAGCAGCTTAGTAGGGGGGGCAGGTTATCATAACACCATATATTTT. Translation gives CASSLVGGAGYHNTIYF.

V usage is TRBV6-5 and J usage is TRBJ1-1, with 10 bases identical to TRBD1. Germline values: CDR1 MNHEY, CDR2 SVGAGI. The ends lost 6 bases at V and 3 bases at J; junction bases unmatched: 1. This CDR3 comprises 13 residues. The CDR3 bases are TGTGCCAGCAGCGGGACAGGGGACACTGAAGCTTTCTTT. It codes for CASSGTGDTEAFF.

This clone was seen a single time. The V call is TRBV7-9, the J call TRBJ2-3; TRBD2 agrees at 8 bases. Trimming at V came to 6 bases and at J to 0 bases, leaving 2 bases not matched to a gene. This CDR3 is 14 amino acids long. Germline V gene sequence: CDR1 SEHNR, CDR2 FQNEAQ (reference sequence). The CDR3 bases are TGTGCCAGCAGATCTAGCGGGAGCACAGATACGCAGTATTTT. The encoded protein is CASRSSGSTDTQYF.

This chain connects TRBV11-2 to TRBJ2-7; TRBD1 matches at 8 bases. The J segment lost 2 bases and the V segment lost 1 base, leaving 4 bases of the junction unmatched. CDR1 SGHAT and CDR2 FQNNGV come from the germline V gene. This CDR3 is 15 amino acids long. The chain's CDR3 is CASSLGTGWAYEQYF. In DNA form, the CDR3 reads TGTGCCAGCAGCTTAGGGACAGGGTGGGCCTACGAGCAGTACTTC.

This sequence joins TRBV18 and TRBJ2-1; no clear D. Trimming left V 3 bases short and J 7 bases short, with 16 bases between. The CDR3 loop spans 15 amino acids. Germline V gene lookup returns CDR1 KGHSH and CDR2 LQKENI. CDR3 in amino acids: CASSPSGGLWNEQFF. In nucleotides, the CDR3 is TGTGCCAGCTCACCCTCTGGTGGGCTATGGAATGAGCAGTTCTTC.

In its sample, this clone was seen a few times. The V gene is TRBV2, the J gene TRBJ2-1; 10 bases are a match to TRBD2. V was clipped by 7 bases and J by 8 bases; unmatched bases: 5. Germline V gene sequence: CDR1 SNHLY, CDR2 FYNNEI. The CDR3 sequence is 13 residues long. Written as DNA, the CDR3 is TGTGCCAGCATAGCGGGAGGCCACGATGAGCAGTTCTTC. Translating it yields CASIAGGHDEQFF.

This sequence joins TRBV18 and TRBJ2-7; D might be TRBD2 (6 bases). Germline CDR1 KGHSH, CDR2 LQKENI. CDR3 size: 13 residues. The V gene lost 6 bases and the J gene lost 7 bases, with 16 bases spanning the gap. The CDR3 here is CASSGVGEEEQYF. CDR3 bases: TGTGCCAGCTCGGGGGTAGGGGAGGAAGAGCAGTACTTC.